What follows are 20 T cell receptor delta chains derived from one specimen sequenced in a study of gamma-delta chains in newborns, infants, children. TCRdb redid the clone calls on the reads with CATT. This sample yields about 1,600 delta-chain clones, of which 7.6% are seen a single time; roughly 15% belongs to the top ten. The sample taken for sequencing was blood. Receptors originate from a child who was a newborn, infant or young child, either healthy, febrile or measles-vaccinated (not recorded which).

Note on this clone: The protein recorded in TCRdb matches a much larger clone and deviates from this DNA's translation at residue 7, suggesting a read error; the protein here is obtained by translating the DNA. The chain recombines TRDV1 with TRDJ1; D possibly corresponds to TRDD2 (5 bases). The CDR3 consists of 18 residues. The V end lost 0 bases, the J end lost 0 bases, and 17 bases lay between the germline ends. Per germline, CDR1 TSWWSYY and CDR2 QGS. Written as DNA, the CDR3 is TGTGCTCTTGGGGAACTCTCCCTTCACCCTACTTACACCGATAAACTCATCTTT. The encoded protein is CALGELSLHPTYTDKLIF.

About this clone: Being one base from a much bigger clone, this may be a read error. This chain connects TRDV2 to TRDJ3, with D possibly TRDD3 on 5 matching bases. Trimming took off 1 base at V and 2 bases at J, with 14 bases between the two ends. CDR1 is GEAIGNYY and CDR2 is EKD in the germline V gene. This CDR3 is 18 amino acids long. The CDR3 reads CACDTGDPSPWDTRQMFF. DNA for the CDR3: TGTGCCTGTGACACAGGGGACCCTAGCCCCTGGGACACCCGACAGATGTTTTTC.

About this clone: This may stem from a read error, because a much larger clone lies one nucleotide away. The CDR3, as DNA: TGTGCCTTTAGAGGTTGGGGGACGTACACCGATAGACTCATCTTT. Translation gives CAFRGWGTYTDRLIF. The V and J genes are TRDV3 and TRDJ1; 7 bases fit TRDD3. This CDR3 has 15 residues. CDR1 is TVYSNPD, CDR2 GDNSRS, per germline (reference sequence).

About this clone itself: A far more abundant clone sits one base away, making this likely a read error. The chain has TRDV2 and TRDJ3, with 7 bases matching TRDD3. The CDR3 sequence is 20 residues long. Per germline, CDR1 GEAIGNYY and CDR2 EKD. CDR3 residues: CACVVLGIERRDWYTRQMFF. The CDR3 DNA reads as TGTGCCTGTGTCGTACTGGGGATTGAACGCCGTGACTGGTACACCCGACAGATGTTTTTC.

The chain is built from TRDV2 and TRDJ3; 11 nucleotides match TRDD3. In germline, CDR1 is GEAIGNYY, CDR2 EKD. The CDR3 is 16 residues long. CDR3 sequence: CATVLGDTWDTRQMFF. The CDR3 region has the DNA TGTGCTACGGTACTGGGGGATACCTGGGACACCCGACAGATGTTTTTC.

By share, this clone ranks as large. This chain connects TRDV1 to TRDJ1, with 9 bases lining up with TRDD3. The CDR3 is 21 residues long. The V segment lost 0 bases and the J segment 8 bases; nucleotides outside the gene matches: 25. CDR1 is TSWWSYY and CDR2 is QGS in the germline V gene. The CDR3 DNA follows: TGTGCTCTTGGGGAACTGGGAGACCAGGGGGGGATACTCTCCCAACACTCGAAACTCATCTTT. Its translation: CALGELGDQGGILSQHSKLIF.

On this clone itself: The translation of this DNA and the TCRdb protein of a much larger clone differ at residue 16, probably owing to a read error; the protein shown here is translated from the DNA. The chain links TRDV2 to TRDJ3; 12 bases map to TRDD3. Germline V lookup: CDR1 GEAIGNYY, CDR2 EKD. The CDR3 has 18 amino acids. CDR3 DNA sequence: TGTGCCTGTGACACCGTACTGGGGGATACCTGGGACACCCGACAGATATTTTTC. Encoded protein: CACDTVLGDTWDTRQIFF.

As for this clone: A much larger clone lies one base from this, so it may be a read error. This CDR3 is also generated by other DNA sequences in the sample. The gene calls are TRDV1 and TRDJ1, with D possibly being TRDD2 (8 bases). There are 20 residues in the CDR3. Germline loops: CDR1 TSWWSYY, CDR2 QGS. The CDR3 sequence: CALGELTFLRIRRRDDKLIF. In DNA, the CDR3 is TGTGCGCTTGGGGAACTTACCTTCCTAAGGATACGGAGAAGGGACGATAAACTCATCTTT.

Concerning this clone: The mismatch at residue 10 between this DNA's translation and the TCRdb protein of a much larger clone likely reflects a read error; the protein shown is translated from the DNA. V usage is TRDV2 and J usage is TRDJ3; TRDD3 matches at 7 bases. The CDR3 extends over 16 amino acids. In germline, CDR1 is GEAIGNYY, CDR2 EKD. The CDR3 bases are TGTGCCTGTGACTGGGGGAGCTCCTGGGGCACCCGACAGATGTTTTTC. Translated, it gives CACDWGSSWGTRQMFF.

For this clone: A single base is all that separates this from a far larger clone, so a read error is likely. The chain uses TRDV2 and TRDJ3; 7 positions match TRDD3. V shed 5 bases, J shed 3 bases, and the junction held 18 bases outside the gene matches. CDR3 size: 20 residues. Per the germline V gene, CDR1 is GEAIGNYY and CDR2 is EKD. As DNA, the CDR3 is TGTGCCTGTGCCGTACTGGGGATTGAACGCCGTGACTGGGACACCCGACAGATGTTTTTC. It specifies CACAVLGIERRDWDTRQMFF.

As to this clone: This likely came from a read error, as a far larger clone is one base away. The same CDR3 can be traced to other DNA sequences in this sample. V gene TRDV2 combines with J gene TRDJ2; 8 bases match TRDD3. Germline loops: CDR1 GEAIGNYY, CDR2 EKD. The CDR3 has 14 residues. In DNA, the CDR3 is TGTGCCTGTGACACCTGGGGGATGACGGCACAACTCTTCTTT. The encoded protein is CACDTWGMTAQLFF.

To note about this clone: The TCRdb record carries a much larger clone's protein, which differs from this DNA's translation at residue 4; a read error is the likely cause, and the protein listed here is the DNA translation. The V call is TRDV2, the J call TRDJ3, with 8 bases lining up with TRDD3. J was trimmed by 0 bases and V by 5 bases; bases with no gene match: 11. The germline gives CDR1 GEAIGNYY, CDR2 EKD. This CDR3 has 19 amino acids. The CDR3 loop is CACGPVLGAVSWDTRQMFF. The CDR3 coding sequence is TGTGCCTGTGGCCCTGTACTGGGGGCCGTCTCCTGGGACACCCGACAGATGTTTTTC.

Of note for this clone: Given a far larger clone just one base away, this is likely a sequencing read error. The rearrangement links TRDV2 to TRDJ1; 11 nucleotides match TRDD3. With 5 bases clipped from V and 0 bases from J, the junction kept 10 bases outside the gene matches. CDR3 size: 17 residues. Germline-derived CDR1 and CDR2 are GEAIGNYY and EKD. CDR3 sequence (DNA): TGTGCCTGTGGCAGCCAACTGGGGGATATTTACACCGATAAACTCATCTTT. Translation gives CACGSQLGDIYTDKLIF.

A few counts support this clone. This may be a read error, as it is one base from a much larger clone. DNA for the CDR3: TGTGCTCTTGGGGAAGGCCTTAGGGACTACTGGGGGAGCACTTTGACAGCACAACTCTTCTTT. Translation: CALGEGLRDYWGSTLTAQLFF. The chain employs TRDV1 and TRDJ2, with 9 bases identical to TRDD3. V was pared by 2 bases and J by 0 bases, with 16 bases of the junction left unmatched. The CDR3 contains 21 residues. CDR1 is TSWWSYY and CDR2 is QGS in the germline V gene.

Regarding this clone: A far larger clone is off by one base, so a read error is likely. This rearrangement joins TRDV2 to TRDJ1; 13 nucleotides agree with TRDD3. The CDR3 is 16 residues long. V was pared by 2 bases and J by 0 bases, with 2 bases of the junction left unmatched. Germline V gives CDR1 GEAIGNYY, CDR2 EKD. CDR3 coding DNA: TGTGCCTGTGACATACTGGGGGATACGGACACCGATAAACTCATCTTT. Its translation is CACDILGDTDTDKLIF.

By proportion, this clone is large. The chain carries TRDV2 and TRDJ3; D may be TRDD3 (5 bases). CDR1 and CDR2 (germline): GEAIGNYY, EKD. Trimming took off 0 bases at V and 0 bases at J, with 8 bases between the two ends. CDR3 size: 17 residues. The CDR3 loop reads CACDTWGRSWDTRQMFF. The CDR3, as DNA: TGTGCCTGTGACACCTGGGGACGCTCCTGGGACACCCGACAGATGTTTTTC.

Comment on this clone: Given a much more abundant clone one base away, this may be a read error. The V call is TRDV1, the J call TRDJ1; D unclear. The length of the CDR3 is 12 residues. CDR1 and CDR2 from the germline V gene are TSWWSYY and QGS. Between the trimmed V and J ends, which lost 8 bases and 3 bases, there was a span of 10 bases. CDR3 residues: CALSIYPDKLIF. The CDR3 DNA reads TGTGCTCTTTCAATCTACCCCGATAAACTCATCTTT.

With respect to this clone: A much more abundant neighbour one base away suggests this may be a read error. This CDR3 is CACDTFYLGTTADKLTF. CDR3 nucleotide sequence: TGTGCCTGTGACACCTTTTATCTGGGGACCACGGCCGATAAACTCACCTTT. The chain combines TRDV2 with TRDJ1, with D perhaps TRDD3 (6 bases). The V gene's germline CDR1 is GEAIGNYY and CDR2 EKD. The CDR3 loop spans 17 amino acids.

For this clone: With only one base between it and a far larger clone, this is likely a read error. This chain connects TRDV2 to TRDJ3; 7 bases line up with TRDD3. V was clipped by 5 bases and J by 5 bases; unmatched bases: 20. The germline V gene encodes CDR1 GEAIGNYY and CDR2 EKD. CDR3 size: 20 residues. This CDR3 reads CACVVLGIERRDRDTRQMFF. CDR3 nucleotide sequence: TGTGCCTGTGTCGTACTGGGGATTGAACGCCGTGACAGGGACACCCGACAGATGTTTTTC.

As concerns this clone: Just one base apart from a much larger clone, this may be a read error. Other DNA variants within this sample encode the same CDR3. The chain employs TRDV1 and TRDJ1; 10 bases fit TRDD3. Germline V gives CDR1 TSWWSYY, CDR2 QGS. Trimming removed 0 bases from V and 3 bases from J; junction bases left unmatched: 34. This CDR3 is 26 amino acids long. The CDR3 nucleotides are TGTGCTCTTGGGGAACTCATCATTTCTCGCGCCGGGATGGGGGATACCCAAGCTCCCCTGGCCGATAAACTCATCTTT. This gives the protein CALGELIISRAGMGDTQAPLADKLIF.